These T cell receptor beta chains were read from a single sample in a study of a mutant IDH1 vaccine in newly diagnosed glioma. Clones were sequenced by immunoSEQ multiplex PCR, and TCRdb holds only the in-frame ones, with some missing. Of over 75,000 clones listed, around 90% are singletons. The sequencing used PBMCs, collected from a glioma patient treated with radiotherapy, temozolomide or both. The receptor source for this set is a woman aged 50 to 65 with glioma. CDR3s leave out the opening cysteine and the closing phenylalanine or tryptophan.

J,V,CDR3
TRBJ1-4,TRBV4-2,ASSQVGGQGTNEKLF
TRBJ1-2,TRBV28,ASSFYPRYGYT
TRBJ1-1,TRBV11-1,ASSFPGTEAF
TRBJ2-7,TRBV28,ASSLLQGNEQY
TRBJ2-3,TRBV25-1,ASRSVWGTDTQY
TRBJ2-3,TRBV21-1,ACPNTDTQY
TRBJ2-7,TRBV11-2,ASSLGLNYEQY
TRBJ2-3,TRBV30,AWSRRTSGSTDTQY
TRBJ1-2,TRBV30,AWRSLLGAGYGYT
TRBJ1-2,TRBV10-3,AIMTGYGYT
TRBJ1-1,TRBV28,ASSLHTGQNTEAF
TRBJ2-1,TRBV7-9,ASSQLAPARGEQF
TRBJ2-3,TRBV30,AWSGISTDTQY
TRBJ2-7,TRBV5-1,ASSHGTGEMKQY
TRBJ1-1,TRBV6-5,ASTYTTGFGTEAF
-,TRBV29-1,SVDAGASEQY
TRBJ1-3,TRBV11-2,ASSSRQGSGNTIY
TRBJ2-3,TRBV6-4,ASSDLLAGTQY
TRBJ2-7,TRBV4-1,ASSFLVGDSYEQY
TRBJ1-2,TRBV27,ASSPGPGFSGYGYT
TRBJ1-3,TRBV11-2,ASRDWEDSGNTIY
TRBJ2-3,TRBV30,AWSVGAGDRNTQY
TRBJ1-5,TRBV25-1,ASSEAGYNQPQH
TRBJ2-3,TRBV9,ASSVEGLAGVGPDTQY
TRBJ2-1,TRBV29-1,SGTTSGPYNEQF
TRBJ2-2,TRBV10-3,ATKDRGTTGELF
TRBJ1-3,TRBV5-1,ASSLGGQGSGNTIY
TRBJ2-5,TRBV5-4,ASSLASGRGETQY
TRBJ2-5,TRBV7-2,ASSNDRGPQETQY
TRBJ2-1,TRBV5-1,ASSANSGTGVNEQF
TRBJ1-1,TRBV5-5,ASSRTGVDTEAF
TRBJ1-1,TRBV7-9,ASSLGRGGGTEAF
TRBJ1-1,TRBV18,ASSPDMNTEAF
TRBJ1-5,TRBV10-3,AISEGQGAGQPQH
TRBJ2-7,TRBV10-3,AAGGSHSSYEQY
TRBJ2-2,TRBV27,ASSLSGTVNTGELF
TRBJ2-3,TRBV7-2,ASSLIPPGVTSTDTQY
TRBJ2-3,TRBV2,ASRGPVGGTDTQY
TRBJ1-1,TRBV9,ASSVAPGLNTEAF
TRBJ1-5,TRBV28,ASRSRYSNQPQH
TRBJ2-1,TRBV29-1,SVDSGTSLGGEQF
TRBJ2-1,TRBV6-4,ASSAGEAYNEQF
TRBJ1-1,TRBV18,ASSPPGDGRGTEAF
TRBJ2-2,TRBV14,ASSQGAVYTGELF
TRBJ1-2,TRBV5-1,ASSLLFSDYGYT
TRBJ2-7,TRBV30,AWSEAGQVLRGWEQY
TRBJ1-4,TRBV6-1,ASQYEKLF
TRBJ2-1,TRBV7-9,ASSPGARLARHNEQF
TRBJ1-4,TRBV6-1,ASSRDRDEKLF
TRBJ2-1,TRBV28,ASSSRTSGAYNEQF